This is a list of T cell receptor beta chains from one sample in a study of T cells in Graves' hyperthyroidism and ophthalmopathy. TCRdb re-analysed the multiplex PCR reads in MiXCR, keeping a single row per CDR3 protein. The profile shows about 210,000 distinct CDR3 sequences, roughly 18% of them singletons. The source material was blood. The source of these receptors is a man aged 40-49 years with Graves' hyperthyroidism. The CDR3 runs from the conserved cysteine through the conserved F or W. Each record gives: D gene, V gene, clone size, J gene, CDR3 DNA, CDR3 protein. A D gene is named only where the DNA matches it firmly. A row's size may be missing; if present it is once, few, many or a size class.

TRBD1	TRBV12-3/TRBV12-4	-	TRBJ2-7	TGTGCCAGCAGTCGGGACAGATTGACCTACGAGCAGTACTTC	CASSRDRLTYEQYF
-	TRBV29-1	-	TRBJ2-1	TGCAGCGTCGACTTGATATACAATGAGCAGTTCTTC	CSVDLIYNEQFF
TRBD2	TRBV6-6	-	TRBJ2-7	TGTACCAGCAGTTACCGGGGGGGTCCCCGTATAGCCTACGAGCAGTACTTC	CTSSYRGGPRIAYEQYF
TRBD2	TRBV10-2	many	TRBJ2-1	TGCGCCAGCAGAGAAGCGGGGGGCCGGGATGAGCAGTTCTTC	CASREAGGRDEQFF
-	TRBV28	many	TRBJ1-5	TGTGCCAGCAGTCCCACAGGGAGCAATCAGCCCCAGCATTTT	CASSPTGSNQPQHF
TRBD2	TRBV7-9	-	TRBJ2-1	TGTGCCAGCAGCTTAGGGCGGGAGGGCCTGGATGAGCAGTTCTTC	CASSLGREGLDEQFF
-	TRBV7-2	many	TRBJ2-3	TGTGCCAGCAGCTTAGGCCGGATAGATACGCAGTATTTT	CASSLGRIDTQYF
-	TRBV6-5	-	TRBJ1-4	TGTGCCAGCAGTTACCGGGGACGGGAAAAACTGTTTTTT	CASSYRGREKLFF
TRBD1	TRBV5-1	-	TRBJ2-2	TGCGCCAGCAGCTCGGGACAGGGTGCCGGGGAGCTGTTTTTT	CASSSGQGAGELFF
-	TRBV28	many	TRBJ1-2	TGTGCCAGCAGTTTGGGCGAGTATGGCTACACCTTC	CASSLGEYGYTF